Listed here is a single TCR beta chain. As yet, its antigen is unknown. These donors were members of the roughly 110-subject validation cohort, a group separate from the roughly 670-subject first cohort. V shed 1 base and J 10 bases; nucleotides not matched to a gene: 9. CDR1 SEHNR and CDR2 FQNEAQ come from the germline V gene (reference sequence). The CDR3 has 15 amino acids. The data were produced by immunoSEQ multiplex PCR, yet TCRdb's version contains in-frame clones alone and is incomplete. The sample lists 66,000 or so clones; 95% to 98% were seen once. These data belong to a study of cytomegalovirus exposure and HLA in healthy donors. Study-level background: The roughly 110 validation repertoires were produced on the same platform as the 670 or so repertoires of the first cohort. This was reported in a later analysis.

Points from the study as a whole: Accounts indicate the classifier identified cytomegalovirus status with strong specificity and sensitivity. Some TCR beta chains (over 150 of them) were listed as cytomegalovirus-associated.

The origin of this receptor is a woman under 30 in good health and CMV-seropositive. This chain joins TRBV7-9 and TRBJ2-1; 8 nucleotides agree with TRBD2. Sequenced: PBMCs. This chain's CDR3 is CASSLEWTSRFEQFF. The CDR3 nucleotides read TGTGCCAGCAGCTTAGAATGGACTAGCCGGTTCGAGCAGTTCTTC.